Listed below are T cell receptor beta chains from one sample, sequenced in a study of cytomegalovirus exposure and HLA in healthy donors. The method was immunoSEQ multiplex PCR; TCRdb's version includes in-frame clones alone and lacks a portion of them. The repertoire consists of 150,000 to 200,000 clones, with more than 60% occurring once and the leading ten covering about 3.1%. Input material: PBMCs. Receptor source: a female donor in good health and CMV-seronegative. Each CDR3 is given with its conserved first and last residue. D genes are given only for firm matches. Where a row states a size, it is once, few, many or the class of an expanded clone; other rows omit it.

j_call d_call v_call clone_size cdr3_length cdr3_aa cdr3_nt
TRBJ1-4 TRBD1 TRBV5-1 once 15 CASSPTTGLNEKLFF TGCGCCAGCAGCCCCACGACAGGGCTTAATGAAAAACTGTTTTTT
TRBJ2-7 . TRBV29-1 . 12 CSVEGQVGEQYF TGCAGCGTTGAGGGTCAGGTCGGCGAGCAGTACTTC
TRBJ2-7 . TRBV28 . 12 CASTGQPYEQYF TGTGCCAGCACCGGACAGCCCTACGAGCAGTACTTC
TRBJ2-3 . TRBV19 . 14 CASAGGAQADTQYF TGTGCCAGTGCTGGGGGGGCCCAGGCAGATACGCAGTATTTT
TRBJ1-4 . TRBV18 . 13 CASSPGSNEKLFF TGTGCCAGCTCACCAGGGAGTAATGAAAAACTGTTTTTT
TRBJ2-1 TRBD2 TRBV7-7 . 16 CASSPGAGGPYNEQFF TGTGCCAGCAGCCCCGGTGCGGGGGGGCCTTACAATGAGCAGTTCTTC
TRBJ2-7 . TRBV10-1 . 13 CASKAASSYEQYF TGCGCCAGCAAGGCAGCTAGCTCCTACGAGCAGTACTTC
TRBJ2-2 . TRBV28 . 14 CASSPPGRTGELFF TGTGCCAGCAGCCCTCCAGGGCGAACCGGGGAGCTGTTTTTT
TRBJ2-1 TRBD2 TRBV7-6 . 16 CASSLETSGGISEQFF TGTGCCAGCAGCTTAGAGACTAGCGGGGGGATTAGCGAGCAGTTCTTC
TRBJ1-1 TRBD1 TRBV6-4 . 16 CASRPRGGQGTTEAFF TGTGCCAGCAGACCCCGGGGGGGACAGGGAACCACTGAAGCTTTCTTT
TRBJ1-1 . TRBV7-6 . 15 CASSLGQGPATEAFF TGTGCCAGCAGCTTAGGCCAGGGGCCGGCCACTGAAGCTTTCTTT
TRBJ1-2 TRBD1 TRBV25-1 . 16 CASSELTGRGNYGYTF TGTGCCAGCAGTGAATTGACAGGGCGGGGTAACTATGGCTACACCTTC
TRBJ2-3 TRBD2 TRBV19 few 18 CASSMGLAGVSITDTQYF TGTGCCAGTAGTATGGGACTAGCGGGAGTCTCAATCACAGATACGCAGTATTTT
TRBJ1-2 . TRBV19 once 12 CASTRGNGGYTF TGTGCCAGTACTCGGGGGAATGGAGGCTACACCTTC
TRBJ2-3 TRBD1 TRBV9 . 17 CASSLRLGQGGTDTQYF TGTGCCAGCAGCCTCCGCCTCGGACAGGGAGGCACAGATACGCAGTATTTT
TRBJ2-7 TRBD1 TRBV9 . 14 CASSVGQARYEQYF TGTGCCAGCAGCGTGGGACAGGCCCGATACGAGCAGTACTTC
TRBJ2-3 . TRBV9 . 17 CASSPGDMGLGTDTQYF TGTGCCAGCAGCCCGGGGGATATGGGGCTGGGCACAGATACGCAGTATTTT
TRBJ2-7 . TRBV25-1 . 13 CASSPTGTYEQYF TGTGCCAGCAGTCCTACAGGCACCTACGAGCAGTACTTC
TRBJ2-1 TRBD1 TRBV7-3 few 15 CASSLSDRNRNEQFF TGTGCCAGCAGCTTATCGGACAGGAACCGCAATGAGCAGTTCTTC
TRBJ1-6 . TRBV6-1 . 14 CASSEVVVGGALHF TGTGCCAGCAGTGAAGTCGTGGTCGGCGGGGCCCTCCACTTT
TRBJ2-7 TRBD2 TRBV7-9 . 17 CASSLGLAGGLSPEQYF TGTGCCAGCAGCCTAGGACTAGCGGGGGGCCTTTCTCCGGAGCAGTACTTC
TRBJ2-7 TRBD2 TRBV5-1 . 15 CASSSEGREVDEQYF TGCGCCAGCAGCTCCGAGGGGCGGGAGGTTGACGAGCAGTACTTC
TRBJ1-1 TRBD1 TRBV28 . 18 CASSLPTGGAAGGTEAFF TGTGCCAGCAGTTTACCGACAGGGGGCGCCGCAGGTGGCACTGAAGCTTTCTTT
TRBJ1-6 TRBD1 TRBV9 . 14 CASSARQGNSPLHF TGTGCCAGCAGCGCCCGACAGGGGAATTCACCCCTCCACTTT
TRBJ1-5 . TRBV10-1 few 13 CASSETSNQPQHF TGCGCCAGCAGTGAGACAAGCAATCAGCCCCAGCATTTT
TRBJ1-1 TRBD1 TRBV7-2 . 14 CASSTRQGVTEAFF TGTGCCAGCAGCACCCGACAGGGAGTCACTGAAGCTTTCTTT
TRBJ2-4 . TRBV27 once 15 CASSPSGGAKNIQYF TGTGCCAGCAGTCCCTCCGGGGGAGCCAAAAACATTCAGTACTTC
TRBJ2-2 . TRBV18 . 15 CASSPLNSGYGELFF TGTGCCAGCTCACCCCTGAACTCGGGGTACGGGGAGCTGTTTTTT
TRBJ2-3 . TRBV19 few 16 CASSIGPGRGTDTQYF TGTGCCAGTAGTATAGGGCCGGGTCGAGGTACAGATACGCAGTATTTT
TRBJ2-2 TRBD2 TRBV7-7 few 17 CASRSRTSGRRSGELFF TGTGCTAGCAGATCACGAACTAGCGGGAGAAGATCCGGGGAGCTGTTTTTT